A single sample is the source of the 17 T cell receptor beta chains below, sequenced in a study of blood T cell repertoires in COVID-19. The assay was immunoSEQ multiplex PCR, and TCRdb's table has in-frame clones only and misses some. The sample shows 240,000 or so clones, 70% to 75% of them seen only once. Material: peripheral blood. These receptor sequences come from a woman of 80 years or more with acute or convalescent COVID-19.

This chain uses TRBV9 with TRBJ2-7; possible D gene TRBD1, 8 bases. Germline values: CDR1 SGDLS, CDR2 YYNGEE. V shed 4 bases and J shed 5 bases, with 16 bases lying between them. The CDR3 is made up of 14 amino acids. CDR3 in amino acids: CASSPSGTGDEQYF. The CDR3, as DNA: TGTGCCAGCAGCCCGAGCGGGACAGGAGACGAGCAGTACTTC.

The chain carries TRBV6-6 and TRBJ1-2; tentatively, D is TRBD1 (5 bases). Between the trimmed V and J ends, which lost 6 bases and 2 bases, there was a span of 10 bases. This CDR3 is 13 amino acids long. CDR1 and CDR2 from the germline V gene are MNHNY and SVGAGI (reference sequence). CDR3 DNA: TGTGCCAGCAGCCAGACAGAAAACTATGGCTACACCTTC. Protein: CASSQTENYGYTF.

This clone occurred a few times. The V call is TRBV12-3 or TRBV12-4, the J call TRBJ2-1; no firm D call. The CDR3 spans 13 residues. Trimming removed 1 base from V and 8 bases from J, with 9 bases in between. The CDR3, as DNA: TGTGCCAGCAGTTTAGATTACTTAGATGAGCAGTTCTTC. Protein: CASSLDYLDEQFF.

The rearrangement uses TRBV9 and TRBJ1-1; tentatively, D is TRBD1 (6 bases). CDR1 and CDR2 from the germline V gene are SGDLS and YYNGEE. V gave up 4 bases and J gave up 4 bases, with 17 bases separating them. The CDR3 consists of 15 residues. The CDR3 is CASSPRQDPGTEAFF. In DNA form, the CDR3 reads TGTGCCAGCAGCCCCCGACAGGACCCAGGCACTGAAGCTTTCTTT.

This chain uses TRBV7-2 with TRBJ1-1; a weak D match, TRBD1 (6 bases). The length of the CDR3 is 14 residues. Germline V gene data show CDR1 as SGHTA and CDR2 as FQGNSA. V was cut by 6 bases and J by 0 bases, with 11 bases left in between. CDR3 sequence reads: CASRYGTLNTEAFF. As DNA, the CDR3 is TGTGCCAGCAGGTACGGGACACTGAACACTGAAGCTTTCTTT.

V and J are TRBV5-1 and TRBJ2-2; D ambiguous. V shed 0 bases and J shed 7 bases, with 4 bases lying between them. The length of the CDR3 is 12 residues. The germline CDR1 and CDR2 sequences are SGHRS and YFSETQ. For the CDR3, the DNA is TGCGCCAGCAGCTTGGTTAGCGGGGAGCTGTTTTTT. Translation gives CASSLVSGELFF.

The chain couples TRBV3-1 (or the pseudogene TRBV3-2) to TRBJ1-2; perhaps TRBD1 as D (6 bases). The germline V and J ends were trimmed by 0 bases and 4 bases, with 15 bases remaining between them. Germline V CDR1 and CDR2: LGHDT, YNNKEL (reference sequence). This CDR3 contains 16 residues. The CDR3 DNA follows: TGTGCCAGCAGCCAAGAGGCCCGGGGGGCAGGCTATGGCTACACCTTC. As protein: CASSQEARGAGYGYTF.

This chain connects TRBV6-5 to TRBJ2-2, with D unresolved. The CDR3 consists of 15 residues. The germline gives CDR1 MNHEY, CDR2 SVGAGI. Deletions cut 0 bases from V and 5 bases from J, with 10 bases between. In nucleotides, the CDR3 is TGTGCCAGCAGTTACTCGATTAGAGGAACCGGGGAGCTGTTTTTT. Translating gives CASSYSIRGTGELFF.

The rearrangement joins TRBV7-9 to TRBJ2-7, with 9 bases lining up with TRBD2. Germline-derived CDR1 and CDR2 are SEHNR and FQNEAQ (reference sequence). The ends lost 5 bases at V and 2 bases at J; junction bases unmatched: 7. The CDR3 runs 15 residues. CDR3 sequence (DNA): TGTGCCAGCAGCCCCTCGGCGGGAGGGGCCTACGAGCAGTACTTC. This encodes CASSPSAGGAYEQYF.

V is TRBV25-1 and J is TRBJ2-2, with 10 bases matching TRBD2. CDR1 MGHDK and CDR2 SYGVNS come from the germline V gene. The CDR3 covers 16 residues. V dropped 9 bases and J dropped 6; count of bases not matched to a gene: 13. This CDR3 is CARREPGLAIPGELFF. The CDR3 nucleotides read TGTGCCAGGCGAGAGCCGGGACTAGCGATCCCCGGGGAGCTGTTTTTT. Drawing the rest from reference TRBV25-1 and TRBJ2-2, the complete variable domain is EADIYQTPRYLVIGTGKKITLECSQTMGHDKMYWYQQDPGMELHLIHYSYGVNSTEKGDLSSESTVSRIRTEHFPLTLESARPSHTSQYLCARREPGLAIPGELFFGEGSRLTVL.

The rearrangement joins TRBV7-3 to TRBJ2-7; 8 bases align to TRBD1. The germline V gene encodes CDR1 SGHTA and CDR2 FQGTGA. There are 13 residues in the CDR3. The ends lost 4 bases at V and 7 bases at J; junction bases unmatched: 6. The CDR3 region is CASSSDRVGEQYF. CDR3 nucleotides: TGTGCCAGCAGCTCGGACAGGGTAGGGGAGCAGTACTTC.

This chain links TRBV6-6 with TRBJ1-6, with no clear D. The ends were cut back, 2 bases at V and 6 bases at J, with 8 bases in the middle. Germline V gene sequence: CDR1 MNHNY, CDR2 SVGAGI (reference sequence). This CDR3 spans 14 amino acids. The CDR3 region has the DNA TGTGCCAGCAGTTACGCTATGCCTAATTCACCCCTCCACTTT. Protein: CASSYAMPNSPLHF.

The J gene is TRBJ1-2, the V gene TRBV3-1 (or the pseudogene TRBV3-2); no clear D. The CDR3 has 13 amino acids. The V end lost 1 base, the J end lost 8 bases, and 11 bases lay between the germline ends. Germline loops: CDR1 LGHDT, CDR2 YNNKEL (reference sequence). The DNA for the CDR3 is TGTGCCAGCAGCCAAGGGGCGGGATTCGGCTACACCTTC. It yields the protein CASSQGAGFGYTF.

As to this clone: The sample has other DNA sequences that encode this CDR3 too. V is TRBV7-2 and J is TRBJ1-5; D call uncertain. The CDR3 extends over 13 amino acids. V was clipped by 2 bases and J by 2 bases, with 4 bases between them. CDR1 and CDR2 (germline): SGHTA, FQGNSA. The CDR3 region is CASSLQGNQPQHF. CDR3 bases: TGTGCCAGCAGCTTACAGGGCAATCAGCCCCAGCATTTT.

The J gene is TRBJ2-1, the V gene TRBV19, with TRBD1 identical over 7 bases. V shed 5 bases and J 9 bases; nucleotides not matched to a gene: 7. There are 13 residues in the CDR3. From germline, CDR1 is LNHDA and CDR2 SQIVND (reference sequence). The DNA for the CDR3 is TGTGCCAGTAGTGCGCTACAGGGGCTTGAGCAGTTCTTC. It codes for CASSALQGLEQFF.

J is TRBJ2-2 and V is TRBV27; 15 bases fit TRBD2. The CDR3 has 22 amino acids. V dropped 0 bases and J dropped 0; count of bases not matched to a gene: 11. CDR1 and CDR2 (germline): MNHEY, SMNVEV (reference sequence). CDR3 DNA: TGTGCCAGCAGTTTATCCCGCCTACCGGGACTAGCGGGGGGCACGAACACCGGGGAGCTGTTTTTT. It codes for CASSLSRLPGLAGGTNTGELFF.

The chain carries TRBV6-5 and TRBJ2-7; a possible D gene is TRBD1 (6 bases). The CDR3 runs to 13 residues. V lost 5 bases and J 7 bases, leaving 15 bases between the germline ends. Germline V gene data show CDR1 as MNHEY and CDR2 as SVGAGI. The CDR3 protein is CASSTDRYEEQYF. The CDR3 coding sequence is TGTGCCAGCAGTACGGACAGATACGAGGAGCAGTACTTC.